This T cell receptor (beta chain) was captured in a study of T cell responses to AZD1222 COVID-19 vaccine. Regarding the study as a whole: Only a handful of AZD1222 recipients were seropositive at baseline.

Concerning this clone itself: Antigen specificity is unknown.

Profiling relied on immunoSEQ multiplex PCR, and the TCRdb table lists in-frame clones only, not all of them. The sample contains just under 150,000 clones, more than 70% of which appear only once. The V end was cut by 7 bases, the J end by 5 bases, with 20 bases between. Germline V CDR1 and CDR2: SQVTM, ANQGSEA. The CDR3 sequence is 14 residues long. The chain joins TRBV29-1 to TRBJ1-1, with D possibly being TRBD1 (6 bases). This specimen consisted of peripheral blood, obtained 28 days after the second AZD1222 dose. The TCR originated in an adult who received the AZD1222 COVID-19 vaccine. CDR3 in DNA: TGCAGCGCCCGAGGGGGTTTAGGGGGAACTGAAGCTTTCTTT. Translating it yields CSARGGLGGTEAFF.